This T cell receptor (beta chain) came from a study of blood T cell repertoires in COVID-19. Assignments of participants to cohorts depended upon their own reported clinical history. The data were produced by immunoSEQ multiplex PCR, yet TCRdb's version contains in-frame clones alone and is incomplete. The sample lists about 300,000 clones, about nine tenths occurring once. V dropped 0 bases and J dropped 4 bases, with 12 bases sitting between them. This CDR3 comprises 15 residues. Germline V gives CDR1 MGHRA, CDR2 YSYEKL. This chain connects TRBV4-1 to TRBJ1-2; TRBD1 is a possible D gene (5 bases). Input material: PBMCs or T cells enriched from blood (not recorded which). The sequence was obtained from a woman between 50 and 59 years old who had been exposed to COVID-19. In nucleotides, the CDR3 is TGCGCCAGCAGCCAAGATCACGGCAGGGTCTATGGCTACACCTTC. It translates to CASSQDHGRVYGYTF.